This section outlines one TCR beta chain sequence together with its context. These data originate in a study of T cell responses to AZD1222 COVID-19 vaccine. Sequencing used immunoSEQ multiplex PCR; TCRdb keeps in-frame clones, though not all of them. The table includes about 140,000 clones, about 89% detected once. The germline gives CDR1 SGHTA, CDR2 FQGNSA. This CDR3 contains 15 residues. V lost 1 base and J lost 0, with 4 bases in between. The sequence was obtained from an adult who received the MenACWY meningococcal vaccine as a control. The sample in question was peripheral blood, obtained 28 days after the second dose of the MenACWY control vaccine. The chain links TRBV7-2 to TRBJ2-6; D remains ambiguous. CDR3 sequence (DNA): TGTGCCAGCAGCTTAGACACCTCTGGGGCCAACGTCCTGACTTTC. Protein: CASSLDTSGANVLTF.